This T cell receptor beta chain was captured by sequencing in a study of blood T cell repertoires in COVID-19. Across the study: Sites across the United States, Italy and Spain contributed samples from acute and convalescent COVID-19.

Clinical history reported by participants formed the basis on which cohorts were assigned. Participants classified as exposed had met a COVID-19 case within 2 weeks before study entry. Profiled with immunoSEQ multiplex PCR; TCRdb holds only in-frame clones, not every one. The sample contains around 250,000 clones, roughly 80% of which appear only once. The CDR3 is made up of 16 amino acids. V lost 5 bases to trimming and J lost 9 bases, with 25 bases between them. CDR1 is MGHRA and CDR2 is YSYEKL in the germline V gene. The sample consisted of PBMCs or T cells enriched from blood (not recorded which). This clonotype was sampled from a man aged 35 to 55 who had been exposed to COVID-19. The chain links TRBV4-1 to TRBJ1-2; no clear D gene. The CDR3 spells CASSDKSTTTRFSYTF. CDR3 DNA sequence: TGCGCCAGCAGCGACAAATCAACGACCACCAGGTTTAGCTACACCTTC.